This is a list of T cell receptor beta chains from one sample in a study of blood T cell repertoires in COVID-19. Some clones are missing from TCRdb's copy, which holds only in-frame ones; the method was immunoSEQ multiplex PCR. The data contain approximately 200,000 clones, 70% to 90% of them seen just once; the ten biggest clones take up about 4%. The sequenced material came from peripheral blood. The receptors originated from a woman in her 30s with acute or convalescent COVID-19. Both conserved end residues are part of each CDR3. D genes are given only for firm matches. Size values are once, few and many counts, or a class for expanded clones, and some rows have none.

TRBJ2-7 - once TRBV7-9 TGTGCCAGCAGCTCCGATAGCGAGCAGTACTTC CASSSDSEQYF
TRBJ2-7 TRBD1 - TRBV5-4 TGTGCCAGCAGCCTCGGACAGGGATTATACGAGCAGTACTTC CASSLGQGLYEQYF
TRBJ2-7 - - TRBV9 TGTGCCAGCAGCACCCACGGGAGTTCCTACGAGCAGTACTTC CASSTHGSSYEQYF
TRBJ1-6 - - TRBV5-1 TGCGCCAGCAGCCTACAGGGTAACGGTAATTCACCCCTCCACTTT CASSLQGNGNSPLHF
TRBJ2-7 TRBD1 - TRBV6-6 TGTGCCAGCAGATCGGACAGGGTTGGACTCTTC CASRSDRVGLF
TRBJ1-1 - - TRBV6-6 TGTGCCAGCAGTTACTCTTACTTGGCTTTCTTT CASSYSYLAFF
TRBJ1-5 - - TRBV12-3/TRBV12-4 TGTGCCAGCAGTTATACGGACAGTCAAGCCCAGCATTTT CASSYTDSQAQHF
TRBJ1-1 - once TRBV12-2 TGTGCAAGTCGCTTAGCCCAGGGCTGCGGCACTGAAGCTTTCTTT CASRLAQGCGTEAFF
TRBJ1-6 - - TRBV5-6 TGTGCCAGCAGGAGAACTGGCGGCTATAATTCACCCCTCCACTTT CASRRTGGYNSPLHF
TRBJ2-7 - - TRBV7-2 TGTGCCAGCAGCCGGACAGTCTACGAGCAGTACTTC CASSRTVYEQYF
TRBJ2-4 - - TRBV20-1 TGCAGTGCTGTTGCGACTAGTGGGGAGTACTTC CSAVATSGEYF